Included here is one T cell receptor (beta chain) sequence, with context. Germline V lookup: CDR1 SGHAT, CDR2 FQNNGV. This CDR3 spans 16 amino acids. V was pared by 5 bases and J by 1 base, with 6 bases of the junction left unmatched. In the source study's methods: Nucleated cell number was recorded as an estimate derived from reference gene primer amplification. The protocol was immunoSEQ multiplex PCR, while the TCRdb copy is restricted to in-frame clones and leaves out a portion. V and J calls plus clone size are reproduced from that table; the DNA served to infer D and trimming. The sample lists tens of thousands of clones; around 85% were seen once. These data originate in a study of blood T cell repertoires in COVID-19. Study background: Sources were T cells, B-cell-depleted T cells, or PBMCs; the material itself was cDNA or gDNA.

The source is a human donor in a cohort sampled during active COVID-19. Sequenced input: peripheral blood. V and J are TRBV11-2 and TRBJ2-1; 9 bases fit TRBD1. CDR3 loop: CASSVTGGFSYNEQFF. The CDR3 DNA reads TGTGCCAGCAGCGTTACAGGGGGCTTTTCCTACAATGAGCAGTTCTTC.